The entry that follows covers one T cell receptor beta chain sequence. Its specificity is unknown. CDR3 length: 15 amino acids. The V gene end was trimmed by 5 bases and the J gene end by 2 bases; junction bases not matched to a gene: 9. Germline assignment: CDR1 SGHTA and CDR2 FQGNSA. At collection, donors were nominally healthy, but unrecorded immune exposures were probable. This entry is derived from a study of cytomegalovirus exposure and HLA in healthy donors. Study-wide findings and caveats: In a later analysis, HLA-associated beta chains showed higher expansion and lower generation probabilities than comparable chains. Among TCR beta chains, those listed as cytomegalovirus-associated numbered under 200.

The PCR ran on 60 Vbeta and 13 Jbeta primers. TCRdb keeps only in-frame clones here, not all; method: immunoSEQ multiplex PCR. Here the sample spans 140,000 or so clones, around three fifths being singletons. The chain is built from TRBV7-2 and TRBJ2-7; TRBD1 agrees at 7 bases. This clonotype originated in a male donor in good health and CMV-seronegative. The sample taken for sequencing was PBMCs. The DNA of the CDR3 is TGTGCCAGCAGCCCTATCCGGGACAGAACCTACGAGCAGTACTTC. Its protein product is CASSPIRDRTYEQYF.